This T cell receptor (beta chain) is drawn from a study of control samples from healthy donors and cancer patients (TCRdb year 2020). This clone was observed a few times. Its antigen is currently not known. No quality values exist for individual bases; no much larger clone is one base distant. The germline V gene yields SGHNT for CDR1 and YENEEA for CDR2. The CDR3 contains 14 residues, cysteine and phenylalanine counted. Only the CDR3 DNA is retained, 42 bases long and in frame from the first base. V is pared back by 2 bases and J by 8 bases, with 13 bases lying between the germline termini. Libraries were prepared through the immunoSEQ multiplex PCR assay. TCRdb re-hosts the immuneACCESS table, in-frame sequences only. Its copies lack some clones; in the studies checked, an unresolved V gene accounts for under half of them, and the cause for the rest is not known. This sample has roughly 73,000 clones in its table, and approximately 92% of those were observed once. Together, the top ten hold around 6% of the sample.

The receptor chain draws on TRBV11-3 and TRBJ2-1, with a tentative D call of TRBD1 or TRBD2, each matching 6 bases. The receptor was derived from a woman in her fifties or sixties in good health. Sequencing used blood. For the CDR3, the sequence is CASSLRTRGDEQFF. The DNA sequence follows: TGTGCCAGCAGCTTACGAACTAGGGGGGATGAGCAGTTCTTC.